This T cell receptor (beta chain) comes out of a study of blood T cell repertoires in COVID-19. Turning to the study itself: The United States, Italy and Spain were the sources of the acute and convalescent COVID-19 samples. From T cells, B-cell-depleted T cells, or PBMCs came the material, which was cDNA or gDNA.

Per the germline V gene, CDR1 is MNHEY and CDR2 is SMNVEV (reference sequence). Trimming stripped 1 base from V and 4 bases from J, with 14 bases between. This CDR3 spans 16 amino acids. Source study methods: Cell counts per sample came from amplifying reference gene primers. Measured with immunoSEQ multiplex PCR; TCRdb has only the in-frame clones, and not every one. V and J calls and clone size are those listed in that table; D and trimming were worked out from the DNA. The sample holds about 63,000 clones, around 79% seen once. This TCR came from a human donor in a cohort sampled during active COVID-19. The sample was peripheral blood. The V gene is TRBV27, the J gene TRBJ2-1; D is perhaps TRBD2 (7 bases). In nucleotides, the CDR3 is TGTGCCAGCAGTTTATACAGGGACTACTTATACAATGAGCAGTTCTTC. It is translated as CASSLYRDYLYNEQFF.